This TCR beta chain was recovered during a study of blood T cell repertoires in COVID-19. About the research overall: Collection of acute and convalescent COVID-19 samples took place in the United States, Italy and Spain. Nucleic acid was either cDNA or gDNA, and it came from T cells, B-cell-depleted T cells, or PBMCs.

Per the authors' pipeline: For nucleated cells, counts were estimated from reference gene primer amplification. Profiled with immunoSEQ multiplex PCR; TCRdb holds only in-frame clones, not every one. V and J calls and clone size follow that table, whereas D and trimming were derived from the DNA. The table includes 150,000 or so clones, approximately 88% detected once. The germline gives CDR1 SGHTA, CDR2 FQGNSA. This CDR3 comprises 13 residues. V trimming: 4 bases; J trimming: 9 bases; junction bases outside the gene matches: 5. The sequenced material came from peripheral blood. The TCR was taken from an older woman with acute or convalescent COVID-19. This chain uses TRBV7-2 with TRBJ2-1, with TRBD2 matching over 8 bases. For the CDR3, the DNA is TGTGCCAGCAGCTCCAAGACTAGCGCTGAGCAGTTCTTC. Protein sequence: CASSSKTSAEQFF. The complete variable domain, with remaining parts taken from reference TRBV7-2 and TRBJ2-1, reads GAGVSQSPSNKVTEKGKDVELRCDPISGHTALYWYRQSLGQGLEFLIYFQGNSAPDKSGLPSDRFSAERTGGSVSTLTIQRTQQEDSAVYLCASSSKTSAEQFFGPGTRLTVL.